Following are 18 T cell receptor beta chains from one sample sequenced in a study of cytomegalovirus exposure and HLA in healthy donors. In the PCR, 60 Vbeta and 13 Jbeta primers were used. Assay: immunoSEQ multiplex PCR; the TCRdb copy retains only in-frame clones and omits some. Of 75,000 to 95,000 clones listed, approximately 69% are singletons. Input material: PBMCs. These TCRs come from a woman between 50 and 59 years old in good health and CMV-seropositive.

This clone has only a few counts. Its ends do not fully match the called genes, so a read error is possible. This chain uses TRBV7-9 with TRBJ2-6; D gene unclear. Looked up from germline, CDR1 is SEHNR and CDR2 is FQNEAQ (reference sequence). The CDR3 consists of 15 residues. Here the CDR3 reads CSSSLGVTGANVLTF. The CDR3 nucleotides read TGTTCCAGCAGCTTAGGAGTTACTGGGGCCAACGTCCTGACTTTC.

The CDR3 is CASSIWTAYGYTF. CDR3 coding DNA: TGTGCCAGTAGTATATGGACAGCTTATGGCTACACCTTC. V usage is TRBV19 and J usage is TRBJ1-2; maybe TRBD1 (6 bases). V shed 2 bases and J shed 5 bases, with 9 bases lying between them. Germline CDR1 LNHDA, CDR2 SQIVND (reference sequence). The CDR3 is 13 residues long.

This clone has a single count. The chain employs TRBV4-2 and TRBJ2-1; 9 bases map to TRBD2. J lost 6 bases, V lost 0 bases, and 9 bases had no gene match. From germline, CDR1 is LGHNA and CDR2 YNFKEQ. The CDR3 length is 17 residues. CDR3 loop: CASSQDFAAGGSNEQFF. As DNA, the CDR3 is TGTGCCAGCAGCCAAGATTTTGCAGCGGGGGGCTCCAATGAGCAGTTCTTC.

The chain carries TRBV5-1 and TRBJ2-4; TRBD1 might be the D (6 bases). Trimming pared 0 bases from V and 3 bases from J, leaving 13 bases between. Germline CDR1 SGHRS, CDR2 YFSETQ. CDR3 length equals 16 residues. DNA of the CDR3: TGCGCCAGCAGCTTGGAGGGGGTTGGAGGCAAAAACATTCAGTACTTC. Translating it yields CASSLEGVGGKNIQYF.

In this sample, this clone turned up once. The chain carries TRBV10-2 and TRBJ1-5; D gene unclear. The CDR3 runs 14 residues. V lost 9 bases and J lost 9, with 21 bases in between. The V gene's germline CDR1 is WSHSY and CDR2 SAAADI. The CDR3 protein is CARLGEANKGPQHF. The CDR3 DNA reads as TGCGCCAGATTGGGAGAAGCGAACAAGGGGCCCCAGCATTTT.

CDR3 loop: CASSLNSDQETQYF. CDR3 coding DNA: TGTGCCAGCAGCCTTAACAGTGACCAAGAGACCCAGTACTTC. This rearrangement joins TRBV7-9 to TRBJ2-5; D ambiguous. The germline CDR1 and CDR2 sequences are SEHNR and FQNEAQ (reference sequence). There are 14 residues in the CDR3. Between the trimmed V and J ends, which lost 5 bases and 0 bases, there was a span of 10 bases.

DNA of the CDR3: TGTGCCAGCAGCTTGGCTAGCGGGGGTAGCGAGACCCAGTACTTC. The encoded protein is CASSLASGGSETQYF. The chain carries TRBV5-6 and TRBJ2-5, with TRBD2 identical over 10 bases. Trimming took 0 bases from V and 5 from J; bases not matched to a gene: 4. Germline assignment: CDR1 SGHDT and CDR2 YYEEEE. This CDR3 has 15 amino acids.

This chain connects TRBV7-3 to TRBJ1-2, with 8 nucleotides matching TRBD1. Trimming removed 5 bases from V and 3 bases from J; junction bases left unmatched: 11. The CDR3 runs 16 residues. Per the germline V gene, CDR1 is SGHTA and CDR2 is FQGTGA. The CDR3 is CASSPFTTGDDYGYTF. The CDR3 DNA reads as TGTGCCAGCAGCCCATTTACGACAGGGGACGACTATGGCTACACCTTC.

The chain recombines TRBV19 with TRBJ1-2, with D maybe TRBD1 (6 bases). V was clipped by 7 bases and J by 4 bases, with 16 bases between them. This CDR3 region has 14 residues. Germline V gene data show CDR1 as LNHDA and CDR2 as SQIVND (reference sequence). Written as DNA, the CDR3 is TGTGCCAGTACCCCGACAGGTTTCGGCTATGGCTACACCTTC. Encoded protein: CASTPTGFGYGYTF.

The chain combines TRBV28 with TRBJ1-2, with TRBD1 matching over 9 bases. Germline loops: CDR1 MDHEN, CDR2 SYDVKM. V was clipped by 4 bases and J by 8 bases; unmatched bases: 8. CDR3 length: 14 amino acids. The CDR3 DNA follows: TGTGCCAGCAGTTACCCACAGGGGGCGAAGGGCTACACCTTC. Translated, it gives CASSYPQGAKGYTF.

The rearrangement uses TRBV19 and TRBJ1-5; possibly TRBD1 for D (6 bases). With 6 bases removed from V and 6 bases from J, the gap between germline ends came to 15 bases. CDR3 length equals 14 residues. Germline V gene lookup returns CDR1 LNHDA and CDR2 SQIVND (reference sequence). The CDR3 region has the DNA TGTGCCAGTAGCAAAGGGGGAGAGTTTCAGCCCCAGCATTTT. Its protein is CASSKGGEFQPQHF.

This clone was seen only once. CDR3 DNA: TGTGCCAGCAGTGAAGTTCCAGGGGGTTATGGCTACACCTTC. It is translated as CASSEVPGGYGYTF. The J gene is TRBJ1-2, the V gene TRBV6-5; TRBD1 matches at 7 bases. Trimming removed 5 bases from V and 5 bases from J; junction bases left unmatched: 8. The CDR3 contains 14 residues. CDR1 is MNHEY, CDR2 SVGAGI, per germline.

The chain has TRBV6-1 and TRBJ2-4, with 9 bases fitting TRBD1. From germline, CDR1 is MNHNS and CDR2 SASEGT. This CDR3 is 15 amino acids long. Germline trimming cut 5 bases from V and 8 bases from J; bases unmatched to any gene: 10. The CDR3 nucleotides are TGTGCCAGCAGTTTGTCACAGGGGGCTCGAGACATTCAGTACTTC. This codes for CASSLSQGARDIQYF.

This clone was picked up a small number of times. The chain uses TRBV7-2 and TRBJ2-3; 9 positions match TRBD1. This CDR3 has 18 residues. CDR1 SGHTA and CDR2 FQGNSA come from the germline V gene. V shed 4 bases and J 5 bases; nucleotides not matched to a gene: 16. CDR3 residues: CASSSLSGGTGFGDTQYF. The CDR3 nucleotides read TGTGCCAGCAGCTCCCTCTCCGGGGGGACAGGGTTTGGAGATACGCAGTATTTT.

The chain couples TRBV2 to TRBJ2-5; 9 positions match TRBD1. V shed 6 bases and J 5 bases; nucleotides not matched to a gene: 7. The CDR3 runs to 14 residues. From germline, CDR1 is SNHLY and CDR2 FYNNEI. CDR3 sequence: CASRAGTGFETQYF. The CDR3 nucleotides read TGTGCCAGCAGAGCCGGGACAGGGTTCGAGACCCAGTACTTC. Together with reference TRBV2 and TRBJ2-5, the CDR3 gives the full variable domain: EPEVTQTPSHQVTQMGQEVILRCVPISNHLYFYWYRQILGQKVEFLVSFYNNEISEKSEIFDDQFSVERPDGSNFTLKIRSTKLEDSAMYFCASRAGTGFETQYFGPGTRLLVL.

V is TRBV5-1 and J is TRBJ2-4, with no clear D. The CDR3 totals 15 residues. CDR1 is SGHRS, CDR2 YFSETQ, per germline. Trimming cost V 0 bases and J 0 bases, with 7 bases left between them. This CDR3 reads CASSLESKAKNIQYF. The CDR3 bases are TGCGCCAGCAGCTTGGAATCCAAAGCCAAAAACATTCAGTACTTC.

The V and J genes are TRBV28 and TRBJ1-4; TRBD1 might be the D (5 bases). Germline V gene sequence: CDR1 MDHEN, CDR2 SYDVKM. Trimming pared 4 bases from V and 4 bases from J, leaving 16 bases between. The CDR3 consists of 16 residues. The CDR3 DNA follows: TGTGCCAGCAGTTCCCCTTCAGGGTGGAGTAATGAAAAACTGTTTTTT. This translates into CASSSPSGWSNEKLFF. The variable domain in full, completed from reference TRBV28 and TRBJ1-4, reads DVKVTQSSRYLVKRTGEKVFLECVQDMDHENMFWYRQDPGLGLRLIYFSYDVKMKEKGDIPEGYSVSREKKERFSLILESASTNQTSMYLCASSSPSGWSNEKLFFGSGTQLSVL.

This clone came up a few times. The J gene is TRBJ2-7, the V gene TRBV5-6, with 7 bases aligning to TRBD2. This CDR3 comprises 15 residues. With 3 bases clipped from V and 1 base from J, the junction kept 7 bases outside the gene matches. In germline, CDR1 is SGHDT, CDR2 YYEEEE. For the CDR3, the DNA is TGTGCCAGCAGCTGGGGGGGTGGGGCATCCTACGAGCAGTACTTC. The encoded protein is CASSWGGGASYEQYF. The full variable domain, its missing parts supplied by reference TRBV5-6 and TRBJ2-7, is DAGVTQSPTHLIKTRGQQVTLRCSPKSGHDTVSWYQQALGQGPQFIFQYYEEEERQRGNFPDRFSGHQFPNYSSELNVNALLLGDSALYLCASSWGGGASYEQYFGPGTRLTVT.